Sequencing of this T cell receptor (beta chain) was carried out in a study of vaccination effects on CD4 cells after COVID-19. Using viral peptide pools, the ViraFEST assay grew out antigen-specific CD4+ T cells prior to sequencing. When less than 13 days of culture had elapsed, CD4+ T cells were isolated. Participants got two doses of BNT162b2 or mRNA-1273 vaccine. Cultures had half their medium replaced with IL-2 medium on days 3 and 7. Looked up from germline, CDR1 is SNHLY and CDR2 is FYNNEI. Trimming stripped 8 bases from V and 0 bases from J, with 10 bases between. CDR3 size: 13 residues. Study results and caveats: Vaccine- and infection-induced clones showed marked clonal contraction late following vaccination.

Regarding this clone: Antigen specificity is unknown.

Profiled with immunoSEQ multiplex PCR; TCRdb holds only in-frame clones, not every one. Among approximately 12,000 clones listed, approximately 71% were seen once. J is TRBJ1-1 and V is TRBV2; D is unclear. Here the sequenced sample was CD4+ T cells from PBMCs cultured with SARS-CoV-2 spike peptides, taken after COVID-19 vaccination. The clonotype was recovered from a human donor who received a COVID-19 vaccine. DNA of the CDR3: TGTGCCAGCCTAGCCAATATGAACACTGAAGCTTTCTTT. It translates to CASLANMNTEAFF.